The present entry profiles one TCR beta chain with its context. Its antigen is as yet unknown. The record originates from a study of cytomegalovirus exposure and HLA in healthy donors. Study outcomes and limitations: With DRB1 most and HLA-C fewest, TCR association rates differed between HLA loci in a later analysis. While the bulk of TCR sequences proved rare, some public TCRs turned up in many donors. Among immune exposure information, only CMV serostatus was available.

It was with 60 Vbeta and 13 Jbeta primers that the PCR ran. Profiled with immunoSEQ multiplex PCR; TCRdb holds only in-frame clones, not every one. The sample carries tens of thousands of clones, about 72% recorded once. Unmatched junction bases numbered 7, after V lost 6 bases and J lost 5 bases. The CDR3 covers 14 residues. Per the germline V gene, CDR1 is SNHLY and CDR2 is FYNNEI. The chain combines TRBV2 with TRBJ1-5; 7 positions match TRBD1. This clonotype originated in a man younger than 45 in good health and CMV-seronegative. Material for sequencing was PBMCs. The CDR3 DNA follows: TGTGCCAGCAGCGCATCAGGGGGGTATCAGCCCCAGCATTTT. Its protein is CASSASGGYQPQHF. Complete variable domain (other parts from reference TRBV2 and TRBJ1-5): EPEVTQTPSHQVTQMGQEVILRCVPISNHLYFYWYRQILGQKVEFLVSFYNNEISEKSEIFDDQFSVERPDGSNFTLKIRSTKLEDSAMYFCASSASGGYQPQHFGDGTRLSIL.